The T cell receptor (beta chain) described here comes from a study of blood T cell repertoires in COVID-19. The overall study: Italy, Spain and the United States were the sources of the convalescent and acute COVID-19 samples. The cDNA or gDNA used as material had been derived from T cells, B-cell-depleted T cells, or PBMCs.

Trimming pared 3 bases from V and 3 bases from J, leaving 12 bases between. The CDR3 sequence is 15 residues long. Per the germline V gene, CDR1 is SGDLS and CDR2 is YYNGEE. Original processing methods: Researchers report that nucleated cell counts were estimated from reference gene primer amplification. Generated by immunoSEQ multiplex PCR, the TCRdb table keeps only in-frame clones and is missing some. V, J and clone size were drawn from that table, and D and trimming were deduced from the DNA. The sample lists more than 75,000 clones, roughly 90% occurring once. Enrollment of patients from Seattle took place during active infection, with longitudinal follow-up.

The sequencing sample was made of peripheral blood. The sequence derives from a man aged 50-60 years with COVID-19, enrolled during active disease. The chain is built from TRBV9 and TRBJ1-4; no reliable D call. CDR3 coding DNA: TGTGCCAGCAGCGGCCCGGAGCGAGCTAATGAAAAACTGTTTTTT. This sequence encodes CASSGPERANEKLFF.